The 8 T cell receptor beta chains presented below share a single source sample, sequenced in a study. MiXCR, run by TCRdb on the RT-PCR reads, gives a single entry per CDR3 protein. The data contain hundreds of thousands of distinct CDR3 sequences, 14% of them singletons. The sequencing sample was made of memory CD4+ T cells from blood. The source of these receptors is a female donor in good health, serving as a healthy control.

The V gene is TRBV6-5, the J gene TRBJ2-1; D perhaps matches TRBD1 (6 bases). The CDR3 covers 22 residues. Trimming stripped 6 bases from V and 3 bases from J, with 36 bases between. From germline, CDR1 is MNHEY and CDR2 SVGAGI. CDR3 loop: CASSPQRIRDKVLPGFYNEQFF. The CDR3 region has the DNA TGTGCCAGCAGCCCCCAACGTATTCGGGACAAGGTCCTCCCGGGCTTCTACAATGAGCAGTTCTTC.

A few counts support this clonotype. For the CDR3, the DNA is TGTGCCAGCAGCTCCTCCAGGGCCCCCTACGAGCAGTACTTC. Its translation is CASSSSRAPYEQYF. The rearrangement joins TRBV11-2 to TRBJ2-7; the D gene is possibly TRBD1 (5 bases). The ends were cut back, 4 bases at V and 2 bases at J, with 12 bases in the middle. Per germline, CDR1 SGHAT and CDR2 FQNNGV. CDR3 length: 14 amino acids.

The V call is TRBV5-6, the J call TRBJ1-1, with 7 bases lining up with TRBD1. Germline CDR1 reads SGHDT; CDR2 reads YYEEEE. The CDR3 loop spans 12 amino acids. V trimming: 4 bases; J trimming: 8 bases; junction bases outside the gene matches: 5. CDR3 coding DNA: TGTGCCAGCAGCCGTTTACAGGGGGAAGCTTTCTTT. It is translated as CASSRLQGEAFF.

CDR3 coding DNA: TGTGCCAGCAGTTCAGGGGCAGGGTGGAGCAATCAGCCCCAGCATTTT. Translation: CASSSGAGWSNQPQHF. The genes are TRBV6-1 and TRBJ1-5, with a possible D match to TRBD1 (6 bases). The CDR3 sequence is 16 residues long. V lost 5 bases to trimming and J lost 1 base, with 15 bases between them. Germline CDR1 is MNHNS and CDR2 is SASEGT.

This clonotype was counted a few times. The V call is TRBV5-1, the J call TRBJ1-6, with 7 bases matching TRBD1. This CDR3 is built from 14 residues. The germline gives CDR1 SGHRS, CDR2 YFSETQ. J was trimmed by 8 bases and V by 4 bases; bases with no gene match: 6. DNA of the CDR3: TGCGCCAGCAGCGTGGGACAGCTAGATTCACCCCTCCACTTT. It translates to CASSVGQLDSPLHF.

This chain uses TRBV20-1 with TRBJ2-5; tentatively, D is TRBD2 (6 bases). Germline-derived CDR1 and CDR2 are DFQATT and SNEGSKA (reference sequence). Trimming stripped 3 bases from V and 5 bases from J, with 13 bases between. The CDR3 extends over 13 amino acids. For the CDR3, the DNA is TGCAGTGCTAGCGGGAGAATGGGCGAGACCCAGTACTTC. This encodes CSASGRMGETQYF.

This clonotype has more than one count but fewer than ten. The rearrangement links TRBV7-2 to TRBJ2-3; 11 bases line up with TRBD2. Germline V CDR1 and CDR2: SGHTA, FQGNSA. V lost 5 bases to trimming and J lost 1 base; unmatched junction nucleotides: 8. The CDR3 covers 17 residues. DNA of the CDR3: TGTGCCAGCAGCCCACAAGTAGCGGGAGGGGGCACAGATACGCAGTATTTT. Encoded protein: CASSPQVAGGGTDTQYF.

This clonotype was seen ten or more times. V and J are TRBV12-3 or TRBV12-4 and TRBJ2-7; a possible D gene is TRBD2 (6 bases). Trimming pared 7 bases from V and 0 bases from J, leaving 13 bases between. The CDR3 is 14 amino acids. This CDR3 reads CASKWGEDSYEQYF. CDR3 DNA sequence: TGTGCCAGCAAATGGGGGGAGGACTCCTACGAGCAGTACTTC.